This record concerns one TCR beta chain sequence. Its antigen is unidentified. This sample includes further DNA sequences coding for the same CDR3. The source of the sample is a study of T cell responses to AZD1222 COVID-19 vaccine. Whole-study results and caveats: Spike-specific TCR breadth rose after two AZD1222 doses, and depth rose as well. Spike-wide coverage was observed for vaccine-associated CD4 TCRs, with dominant responses at 160-218 and 743-854. It should be noted that donors were predominantly white British and more often female, and clonal diversity was possibly underestimated. Sampled repertoires all dated from after the peak T cell response.

Per the germline V gene, CDR1 is MGHRA and CDR2 is YSYEKL. CDR3 length equals 18 residues. V shed 1 base and J 1 base; nucleotides not matched to a gene: 5. Sequenced by immunoSEQ multiplex PCR; TCRdb stores in-frame clones only, minus some. The sample contains approximately 100,000 clones, around 90% of which appear only once. The chain has TRBV4-1 and TRBJ1-3, with 12 positions matching TRBD1. The source was peripheral blood, collected on day 0 of AZD1222 vaccination. The TCR originated in an adult in good health. Written as DNA, the CDR3 is TGCGCCAGCAGCCAAGTCGGGACAGGGGGCAGTTCTGGAAACACCATATATTTT. It specifies CASSQVGTGGSSGNTIYF.